This T cell receptor beta chain was identified in a study of blood T cell repertoires in COVID-19. Study background: Sites in the United States, Italy and Spain provided acute and convalescent COVID-19 samples. The cDNA or gDNA used as material had been derived from T cells, B-cell-depleted T cells, or PBMCs.

This CDR3 spans 17 amino acids. The germline V gene encodes CDR1 SGHNT and CDR2 YYREEE (reference sequence). J was trimmed by 6 bases and V by 1 base; bases with no gene match: 11. In the original processing: Reference gene primer amplification yielded estimated nucleated cell counts. The data were produced by immunoSEQ multiplex PCR, yet TCRdb's version contains in-frame clones alone and is incomplete. V and J calls plus clone size are reproduced from that table; the DNA served to infer D and trimming. Here the sample spans a few hundred thousand clones, around 84% being singletons. This chain links TRBV5-4 with TRBJ2-2; 8 nucleotides match TRBD1. The sequencing input was peripheral blood. The TCR comes from a man between 40 and 49 years old with acute or convalescent COVID-19. CDR3 DNA: TGTGCCAGCAGCTTGCCGCCAGGGGGCAGTGTGGCCGGGGAGCTGTTTTTT. Amino acids: CASSLPPGGSVAGELFF.